The 30 T cell receptor beta chains below come from one sample, sequenced in a study of shared clonotypes between healthy human individuals. Generated by immunoSEQ multiplex PCR, the TCRdb table keeps only in-frame clones and is missing some. Of some 2.4 million clones listed, roughly 93% were seen once; the top ten hold approximately 0.35%. Sequencing was carried out using naive CD4+ T cells from PBMCs. Subset indicated: CD45RA+ positively selected. The origin of the receptors is a man aged 18 to 29 in good health. Some clones in this sample may be carry-over from other donors' samples.

The chain carries TRBV6-1 and TRBJ2-3; no clear D. CDR1 MNHNS and CDR2 SASEGT come from the germline V gene. V shed 7 bases and J shed 1 base, with 9 bases lying between them. The length of the CDR3 is 13 residues. The CDR3 DNA reads TGTGCCAGCACGACAATTGGCACAGATACGCAGTATTTT. This gives the protein CASTTIGTDTQYF.

The rearrangement uses TRBV5-1 and TRBJ2-7; the match to TRBD1 covers 7 bases. This CDR3 has 15 residues. J was trimmed by 7 bases and V by 1 base; bases with no gene match: 11. The V gene's germline CDR1 is SGHRS and CDR2 YFSETQ. CDR3 residues: CASSLSLTGTAEQYF. The DNA for the CDR3 is TGCGCCAGCAGCTTGAGTCTCACGGGGACAGCTGAGCAGTACTTC.

The V call is TRBV7-2, the J call TRBJ2-4, with a weak D call TRBD2 (5 bases). Per the germline V gene, CDR1 is SGHTA and CDR2 is FQGNSA. The CDR3 has 16 amino acids. Trimming shortened V by 5 bases and J by 5 bases, and 19 bases separated the two germline ends. CDR3 sequence reads: CASSAGGRGRENIQYF. Here the CDR3 DNA reads TGTGCCAGCAGCGCCGGAGGCCGGGGTAGGGAAAACATTCAGTACTTC.

The chain has TRBV7-9 and TRBJ2-7, with D possibly called TRBD1 or TRBD2 (5 bases each). The CDR3 is 13 amino acids. The V end lost 2 bases, the J end lost 4 bases, and 9 bases lay between the germline ends. Per the germline V gene, CDR1 is SEHNR and CDR2 is FQNEAQ (reference sequence). CDR3 bases: TGTGCCAGCAGCTTAACGTGGGGGTACGAGCAGTACTTC. It yields the protein CASSLTWGYEQYF.

V is TRBV19 and J is TRBJ1-1; TRBD1 might be the D (6 bases). The CDR3 has 18 amino acids. V was clipped by 6 bases and J by 1 base, with 24 bases between them. From germline, CDR1 is LNHDA and CDR2 SQIVND (reference sequence). Here the CDR3 DNA reads TGTGCCAGTAGGACCCTTCTCAGGGGCGGATTCGAGAACACTGAAGCTTTCTTT. Translation: CASRTLLRGGFENTEAFF.

As for this clone: In the same sample, other DNA sequences code for this CDR3. The rearrangement joins TRBV2 to TRBJ1-5; D unresolved. CDR1 is SNHLY and CDR2 is FYNNEI in the germline V gene. Trimming removed 4 bases from V and 4 bases from J, with 5 bases in between. The CDR3 totals 12 residues. The CDR3 DNA reads as TGTGCCAGCAGTGGCGGTAATCAGCCCCAGCATTTT. Translation gives CASSGGNQPQHF.

The chain carries TRBV18 and TRBJ1-1; no reliable D call. From germline, CDR1 is KGHSH and CDR2 LQKENI. This CDR3 comprises 13 residues. Trimming removed 5 bases at V and 5 bases at J, with 12 bases between. The CDR3 loop reads CASSVDLGTEAFF. The CDR3 region has the DNA TGTGCCAGCTCAGTTGACCTGGGGACTGAAGCTTTCTTT.

This clone was observed once. The CDR3 reads CASSPGGTSLYEQYF. For the CDR3, the DNA is TGTGCCAGCAGCCCGGGGGGGACTAGCCTCTACGAGCAGTACTTC. This chain uses TRBV7-3 with TRBJ2-7; 9 nucleotides line up with TRBD2. CDR1 and CDR2 (germline): SGHTA, FQGTGA. V gave up 5 bases and J gave up 3 bases; unmatched junction bases: 8. The CDR3 extends over 15 amino acids.

The chain has TRBV15 and TRBJ2-7; D gene uncertain. Germline V gene lookup returns CDR1 LNHNV and CDR2 YYDKDF (reference sequence). Trimming cost V 5 bases and J 2 bases, with 10 bases left between them. The CDR3 covers 13 residues. The CDR3 region is CATSVGLTYEQYF. CDR3 nucleotide sequence: TGTGCCACCAGCGTAGGGCTAACCTACGAGCAGTACTTC. Using reference TRBV15 and TRBJ2-7 for the parts outside the CDR3, the full variable domain is DAMVIQNPRYQVTQFGKPVTLSCSQTLNHNVMYWYQQKSSQAPKLLFHYYDKDFNNEADTPDNFQSRRPNTSFCFLDIRSPGLGDTAMYLCATSVGLTYEQYFGPGTRLTVT.

This chain uses TRBV4-1 with TRBJ2-3, with D perhaps TRBD1 (8 bases). The V gene lost 1 base and the J gene lost 6 bases, with 23 bases spanning the gap. From germline, CDR1 is MGHRA and CDR2 YSYEKL. This CDR3 is 18 amino acids long. The CDR3 nucleotides are TGCGCCAGCAGCCAAGGGGGAGCGGGACAGGTCGCGGGGGATACGCAGTATTTT. It specifies CASSQGGAGQVAGDTQYF.

The chain links TRBV19 to TRBJ2-7; D gene ambiguous. V lost 3 bases and J 0 bases, leaving 12 bases between the germline ends. The CDR3 is made up of 15 amino acids. In germline, CDR1 is LNHDA, CDR2 SQIVND (reference sequence). CDR3 DNA sequence: TGTGCCAGTAGTATCCGTGCCAGGTACTCCTACGAGCAGTACTTC. Amino acid sequence: CASSIRARYSYEQYF.

This clone was seen a single time. The chain employs TRBV5-1 and TRBJ2-3; maybe TRBD1 (5 bases). The CDR3 is made up of 14 amino acids. Germline CDR1 and CDR2: SGHRS and YFSETQ. The germline V and J ends were trimmed by 2 bases and 2 bases, with 9 bases remaining between them. The DNA of the CDR3 is TGCGCCAGCAGCTTCCAGGGTTCCACAGATACGCAGTATTTT. It specifies CASSFQGSTDTQYF.

The chain couples TRBV28 to TRBJ2-5; possibly TRBD1 for D (6 bases). The CDR3 is made up of 15 amino acids. V was pared by 2 bases and J by 0 bases, with 10 bases between. From germline, CDR1 is MDHEN and CDR2 SYDVKM. The CDR3, as DNA: TGTGCCAGCAGTTTAATAGGGGACAACCAAGAGACCCAGTACTTC. Translated: CASSLIGDNQETQYF.

The chain is built from TRBV28 and TRBJ2-3, with a weak D call TRBD2 (5 bases). The germline gives CDR1 MDHEN, CDR2 SYDVKM. There are 15 residues in the CDR3. With 0 bases removed from V and 4 bases from J, the gap between germline ends came to 11 bases. The CDR3 here is CASSLWSGDADTQYF. The CDR3 DNA is TGTGCCAGCAGTTTATGGAGCGGAGACGCAGATACGCAGTATTTT.

The gene calls are TRBV7-9 and TRBJ2-7, with 12 bases fitting TRBD1. V shed 5 bases and J 4 bases; nucleotides not matched to a gene: 9. This CDR3 is built from 16 residues. Germline V gene sequence: CDR1 SEHNR, CDR2 FQNEAQ (reference sequence). This CDR3 is CASSPGLGQGAYEQYF. The CDR3 bases are TGTGCCAGCAGCCCTGGGCTGGGACAGGGGGCTTACGAGCAGTACTTC.

This CDR3 is CASIPTSGSEAGFYNEQFF. The CDR3 coding sequence is TGTGCCAGTATACCGACTAGCGGGAGCGAGGCAGGTTTTTACAATGAGCAGTTCTTC. The chain is built from TRBV19 and TRBJ2-1; TRBD2 matches at 12 bases. The V gene's germline CDR1 is LNHDA and CDR2 SQIVND (reference sequence). CDR3 size: 19 residues. J was trimmed by 4 bases and V by 7 bases; bases with no gene match: 17.

With regard to this clone: Other DNA sequences in this specimen translate into the identical CDR3. The rearrangement joins TRBV7-9 to TRBJ2-3; TRBD2 might be the D (5 bases). V lost 3 bases and J 0 bases, leaving 7 bases between the germline ends. The CDR3 spans 14 residues. CDR1 and CDR2 (germline): SEHNR, FQNEAQ (reference sequence). The CDR3 spells CASSLRRSTDTQYF. For the CDR3, the DNA is TGTGCCAGCAGCTTGAGGAGGAGCACAGATACGCAGTATTTT.

This clone has a single count. The chain couples TRBV7-9 to TRBJ1-1; no clear D. The ends were cut back, 4 bases at V and 0 bases at J, with 12 bases in the middle. The germline CDR1 and CDR2 sequences are SEHNR and FQNEAQ (reference sequence). The CDR3 length is 15 residues. The CDR3 nucleotides read TGTGCCAGCAGCTCCAGAAGCGGCGTGAACACTGAAGCTTTCTTT. It encodes CASSSRSGVNTEAFF.

The chain couples TRBV7-9 to TRBJ2-1; a possible D gene is TRBD1 (6 bases). Trimming cost V 10 bases and J 4 bases, with 17 bases left between them. The CDR3 consists of 14 residues. Germline CDR1 SEHNR, CDR2 FQNEAQ (reference sequence). The CDR3 nucleotides read TGTGCCACCCTTGTTACAGGGTGGTACAATGAGCAGTTCTTC. Translating it yields CATLVTGWYNEQFF.

The rearrangement uses TRBV7-2 and TRBJ1-4; D remains unclear. The CDR3 sequence is 13 residues long. CDR1 SGHTA and CDR2 FQGNSA come from the germline V gene. Trimming took off 2 bases at V and 7 bases at J, with 8 bases between the two ends. The CDR3 DNA reads TGTGCCAGCAGCTTAAGGGCATCTGAAAAACTGTTTTTT. This codes for CASSLRASEKLFF.

The J gene is TRBJ1-1, the V gene TRBV5-1; D not resolved. V shed 0 bases and J shed 1 base, with 7 bases lying between them. The CDR3 contains 14 residues. Germline CDR1 SGHRS, CDR2 YFSETQ. The CDR3 nucleotides read TGCGCCAGCAGCTTGGCAACCAAGAACACTGAAGCTTTCTTT. It specifies CASSLATKNTEAFF.

Comments on this clone: The junction shows a germline mismatch at one end, possibly a read error. The CDR3 reads CASSLGGGEALAF. The CDR3 region has the DNA TGCGCCAGCAGCTTGGGAGGGGGCGAAGCCCTGGCCTTC. This chain connects TRBV5-1 to TRBJ1-2, with 7 bases that match TRBD1. Germline V gene lookup returns CDR1 SGHRS and CDR2 YFSETQ. CDR3 length: 13 amino acids.

The chain couples TRBV6-5 to TRBJ1-1, with no clear D. CDR3 length equals 12 residues. V was trimmed by 6 bases and J by 1 base, leaving 6 bases between them. Per the germline V gene, CDR1 is MNHEY and CDR2 is SVGAGI. The CDR3 loop reads CASRTRNTEAFF. The CDR3 DNA reads as TGTGCCAGCAGAACTCGGAACACTGAAGCTTTCTTT.

The rearrangement links TRBV7-2 to TRBJ2-2; D is possibly TRBD2 (5 bases). This CDR3 has 17 amino acids. Germline V gives CDR1 SGHTA, CDR2 FQGNSA. Trimming took off 2 bases at V and 0 bases at J, with 13 bases between the two ends. CDR3 in amino acids: CASSLFSRATNTGELFF. The CDR3 nucleotides read TGTGCCAGCAGCTTATTTTCGAGGGCCACGAACACCGGGGAGCTGTTTTTT.

This chain connects TRBV2 to TRBJ2-7; perhaps D is TRBD1 or TRBD2 (5 bases each). The CDR3 consists of 14 residues. With 5 bases removed from V and 7 bases from J, the gap between germline ends came to 18 bases. Germline V CDR1 and CDR2: SNHLY, FYNNEI. The CDR3 spells CASSPLRGAQEQYF. CDR3 coding DNA: TGTGCCAGCAGTCCTTTGAGAGGGGCTCAAGAGCAGTACTTC.

The chain carries TRBV14 and TRBJ1-1; D not resolved. Trimming cost V 1 base and J 4 bases, with 19 bases left between them. Germline V gives CDR1 SGHDN, CDR2 FVKESK. The CDR3 runs to 17 residues. The CDR3 bases are TGTGCCAGCAGCCAAGTACACAGCCATTTGTTGGGCACTGAAGCTTTCTTT. Translating gives CASSQVHSHLLGTEAFF.

The gene calls are TRBV5-1 and TRBJ2-3; 7 positions match TRBD2. Trimming took 4 bases from V and 3 from J; bases not matched to a gene: 17. This CDR3 has 18 amino acids. CDR1 and CDR2 (germline): SGHRS, YFSETQ. CDR3 residues: CASSPTGSGGLGTDTQYF. The CDR3 nucleotides are TGCGCCAGCAGCCCTACTGGATCGGGAGGATTAGGGACAGATACGCAGTATTTT. The variable domain in full, with the rest retrieved from reference TRBV5-1 and TRBJ2-3, is KAGVTQTPRYLIKTRGQQVTLSCSPISGHRSVSWYQQTPGQGLQFLFEYFSETQRNKGNFPGRFSGRQFSNSRSEMNVSTLELGDSALYLCASSPTGSGGLGTDTQYFGPGTRLTVL.

This clone showed up just once. CDR3 loop: CASSLGAQGEAFF. DNA for the CDR3: TGTGCCAGCAGCTTGGGGGCGCAGGGGGAAGCTTTCTTT. The V and J genes are TRBV7-2 and TRBJ1-1, with D maybe TRBD1 (6 bases). This CDR3 has 13 amino acids. Looked up from germline, CDR1 is SGHTA and CDR2 is FQGNSA. The V and J ends lost 3 bases and 8 bases respectively, with 13 bases between them.

The V call is TRBV4-3, the J call TRBJ2-1; 12 nucleotides agree with TRBD2. With 4 bases clipped from V and 8 bases from J, the junction kept 9 bases outside the gene matches. Germline lookup yields CDR1 LGHNA and CDR2 YSLEER. The CDR3 length is 16 residues. The CDR3 sequence: CASSRLTSSGRDEQFF. DNA for the CDR3: TGCGCCAGCAGCCGTTTAACGTCTAGCGGGAGGGATGAGCAGTTCTTC.

The chain couples TRBV7-9 to TRBJ2-3; 14 nucleotides agree with TRBD2. Per the germline V gene, CDR1 is SEHNR and CDR2 is FQNEAQ (reference sequence). V was pared by 5 bases and J by 5 bases, with 3 bases of the junction left unmatched. This CDR3 has 15 amino acids. The CDR3 reads CASSPGLAGVDTQYF. The CDR3 nucleotides read TGTGCCAGCAGCCCGGGACTAGCGGGAGTAGATACGCAGTATTTT. The whole variable domain, remainder taken from reference TRBV7-9 and TRBJ2-3, is DTGVSQNPRHKITKRGQNVTFRCDPISEHNRLYWYRQTLGQGPEFLTYFQNEAQLEKSRLLSDRFSAERPKGSFSTLEIQRTEQGDSAMYLCASSPGLAGVDTQYFGPGTRLTVL.